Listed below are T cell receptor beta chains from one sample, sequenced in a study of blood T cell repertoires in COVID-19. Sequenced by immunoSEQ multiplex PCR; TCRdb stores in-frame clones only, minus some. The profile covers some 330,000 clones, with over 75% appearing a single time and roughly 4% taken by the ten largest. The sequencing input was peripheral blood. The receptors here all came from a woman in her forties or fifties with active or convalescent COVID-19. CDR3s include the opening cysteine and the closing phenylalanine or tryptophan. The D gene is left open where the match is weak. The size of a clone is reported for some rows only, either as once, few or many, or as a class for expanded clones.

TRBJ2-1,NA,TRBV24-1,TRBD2,CATSDPGLAGTYNEQFF,TGTGCCACCAGTGATCCCGGACTAGCGGGAACCTACAATGAGCAGTTCTTC
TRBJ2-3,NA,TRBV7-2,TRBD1,CASSPGDRGWTDTQYF,TGTGCCAGCAGCCCAGGGGACAGGGGTTGGACAGATACGCAGTATTTT
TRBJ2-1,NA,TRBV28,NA,CASSLSSPIYEQFF,TGTGCCAGCAGTTTATCCAGTCCGATCTATGAGCAGTTCTTC
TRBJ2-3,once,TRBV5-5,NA,CASSLGFRGSLTDTQYF,TGTGCCAGCAGCTTGGGTTTTAGAGGTTCACTAACAGATACGCAGTATTTT
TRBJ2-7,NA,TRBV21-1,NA,CASSWTDRAGYGQYF,TGTGCCAGCAGCTGGACAGACAGGGCCGGGTATGGGCAGTACTTC
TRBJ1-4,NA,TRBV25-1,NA,CASSAPGLEKLFF,TGTGCCAGCAGTGCACCAGGGTTAGAAAAACTGTTTTTT
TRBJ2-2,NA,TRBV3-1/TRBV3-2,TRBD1,CASSPWDRGNTGELFF,TGTGCCAGCAGCCCCTGGGACAGGGGGAACACCGGGGAGCTGTTTTTT
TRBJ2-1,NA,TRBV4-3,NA,CASSQEVSGNEQFF,TGCGCCAGCAGCCAAGAGGTTAGCGGAAATGAGCAGTTCTTC
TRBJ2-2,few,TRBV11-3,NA,CASSLDQRVGTGELFF,TGTGCCAGCAGCTTAGATCAGCGGGTGGGGACCGGGGAGCTGTTTTTT
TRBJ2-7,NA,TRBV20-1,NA,CSANQVYEQYF,TGCAGTGCCAATCAGGTTTACGAGCAGTACTTC
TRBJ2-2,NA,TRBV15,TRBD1,CATSRDRGVTGELFF,TGTGCCACCAGCCGGGACAGGGGAGTGACCGGGGAGCTGTTTTTT
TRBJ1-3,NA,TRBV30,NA,CAWSVRRDSGNTIYF,TGTGCCTGGAGTGTACGCCGGGACTCTGGAAACACCATATATTTT
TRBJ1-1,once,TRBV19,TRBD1,CATYSNRGLNTEAFF,TGTGCCACGTATTCCAACAGGGGGTTGAACACTGAAGCTTTCTTT
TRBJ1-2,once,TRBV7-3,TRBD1,CASSPFSGTGRYGYTF,TGTGCCAGCAGCCCATTTTCCGGGACAGGGAGGTATGGCTACACCTTC
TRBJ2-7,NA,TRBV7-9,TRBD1,CASSPLTGSEQYF,TGTGCCAGCAGCCCCTTGACAGGGAGCGAGCAGTACTTC
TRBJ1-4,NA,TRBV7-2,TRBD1,CASSLDRVGGKLFF,TGTGCCAGCAGCTTGGACAGGGTAGGGGGAAAACTGTTTTTT
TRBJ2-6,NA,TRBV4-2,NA,CASSARDSGANVLTF,TGTGCCAGCAGCGCCCGAGACTCTGGGGCCAACGTCCTGACTTTC
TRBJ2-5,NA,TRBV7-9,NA,CASSLGHTRGGLAETQYF,TGTGCCAGCAGCTTGGGCCACACAAGAGGCGGGTTGGCAGAGACCCAGTACTTC
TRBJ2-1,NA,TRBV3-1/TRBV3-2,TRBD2,CASSQGFNRGLALNEQFF,TGTGCCAGCAGCCAAGGGTTCAACAGGGGACTAGCTTTGAATGAGCAGTTCTTC
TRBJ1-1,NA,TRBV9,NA,CASSVDGRTEAFF,TGTGCCAGCAGCGTAGATGGGAGGACTGAAGCTTTCTTT
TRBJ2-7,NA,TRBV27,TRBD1,CASSLSRDRGTYEQYF,TGTGCCAGCAGTTTAAGTCGGGACAGGGGCACCTACGAGCAGTACTTC
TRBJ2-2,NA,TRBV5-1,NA,CASSFRYTGELFF,TGCGCCAGCAGCTTTCGGTATACCGGGGAGCTGTTTTTT
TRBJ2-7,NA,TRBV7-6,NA,CASTPSPHRYEQYF,TGTGCCAGCACCCCAAGCCCCCACCGTTACGAGCAGTACTTC
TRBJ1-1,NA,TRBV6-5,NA,CASKRGTEAFF,TGTGCCAGCAAAAGGGGGACTGAAGCTTTCTTT